This T cell receptor (beta chain) was found in a study of tumor and adjacent non-tumor tissue in lung cancer. A modified ARM-PCR protocol with three rounds of nested PCR amplified TCRbeta. MiXCR was run by TCRdb on the multiplex PCR reads, yielding one entry per CDR3 protein. The repertoire holds some 100,000 distinct CDR3 sequences, roughly 77% seen once, with 35% to 40% in the top ten. Points on this clonotype: A read error may produce the germline difference seen at one junction end.

No cell sorting was done before RNA was extracted from the tissue. CDR3 size: 15 residues. The germline gives CDR1 DFQATT, CDR2 SNEGSKA (reference sequence). The rearrangement joins TRBV20-1 to TRBJ2-3; the match to TRBD1 covers 9 bases. The TCR originated in a woman aged 55-69 years with non-small cell lung cancer. The source material was lung tumor tissue. The CDR3 DNA reads TGCAGTGCGCTTCCGGGACAGGGTTCTACTGATAAGCAGTATTTT. Translated, it gives CSALPGQGSTDKQYF.